This entry lists 25 T cell receptor beta chains sequenced from one sample in a study of blood T cell repertoires in COVID-19. Produced via immunoSEQ multiplex PCR; TCRdb's table is partial and in-frame only. In the table there are 81,000 or so clones, more than 80% of which are singletons. The sample comprised peripheral blood. Receptors originate from a human donor in a cohort sampled during active COVID-19.

The rearrangement joins TRBV6-2 or TRBV6-3 to TRBJ2-7, with D possibly being TRBD1 (5 bases). V lost 5 bases to trimming and J lost 3 bases, with 14 bases between them. The CDR3 spans 14 residues. Germline assignment: CDR1 MNHEY and CDR2 SVGEGT. CDR3 protein: CASSSREIFYEQYF. The DNA for the CDR3 is TGTGCCAGCAGTAGCAGGGAAATTTTCTACGAGCAGTACTTC.

This rearrangement joins TRBV6-5 to TRBJ1-1; D ambiguous. Germline CDR1 is MNHEY and CDR2 is SVGAGI. The CDR3 runs to 14 residues. V was cut by 2 bases and J by 1 base, with 8 bases left in between. CDR3 amino acids: CASSYEGWNTEAFF. The DNA of the CDR3 is TGTGCCAGCAGTTACGAGGGATGGAACACTGAAGCTTTCTTT.

In DNA, the CDR3 is TGTGCCACCAGCAGAGATGTCGTAGCGGGCCAGCTTGGGAATGAGCAGTTCTTC. Amino acids: CATSRDVVAGQLGNEQFF. The V gene is TRBV15, the J gene TRBJ2-1; TRBD2 aligns across 7 bases. CDR1 and CDR2 from the germline V gene are LNHNV and YYDKDF (reference sequence). J was trimmed by 7 bases and V by 0 bases; bases with no gene match: 15. The CDR3 spans 18 residues.

The chain is built from TRBV7-9 and TRBJ2-7; 9 nucleotides line up with TRBD1. The CDR3 runs to 15 residues. Per the germline V gene, CDR1 is SEHNR and CDR2 is FQNEAQ (reference sequence). V was clipped by 4 bases and J by 2 bases; unmatched bases: 6. CDR3 nucleotide sequence: TGTGCCAGCAGCTCTATGGGACAGGGTGCCTACGAGCAGTACTTC. This codes for CASSSMGQGAYEQYF.

The V call is TRBV7-3, the J call TRBJ2-1; 12 bases agree with TRBD2. This CDR3 comprises 15 residues. V lost 2 bases, J lost 7 bases, and 3 bases stayed unmatched. Per the germline V gene, CDR1 is SGHTA and CDR2 is FQGTGA. The CDR3 sequence is CASSLLAGGLNEQFF. The CDR3 nucleotides are TGTGCCAGCAGCTTACTAGCGGGGGGGTTGAATGAGCAGTTCTTC.

V gene TRBV11-2 combines with J gene TRBJ1-4; 8 nucleotides line up with TRBD1. CDR3 length: 15 residues. J was trimmed by 4 bases and V by 5 bases; bases with no gene match: 6. The germline V gene encodes CDR1 SGHAT and CDR2 FQNNGV. CDR3 sequence (DNA): TGTGCCAGCAGCCTTAACAGGGGGAGTAATGAAAAACTGTTTTTT. Translating gives CASSLNRGSNEKLFF.

CDR3 nucleotides: TGTGCCAGCAGCCAAGACGGGACAGGGGGCGAAAAACTGTTTTTT. Protein product: CASSQDGTGGEKLFF. V usage is TRBV4-2 and J usage is TRBJ1-4, with 12 bases aligning to TRBD1. Germline V gene sequence: CDR1 LGHNA, CDR2 YNFKEQ. The V gene end was trimmed by 0 bases and the J gene end by 8 bases; junction bases not matched to a gene: 1. The CDR3 is 15 residues long.

The rearrangement joins TRBV19 to TRBJ2-2; perhaps TRBD1 as D (6 bases). CDR3 size: 14 residues. Germline-derived CDR1 and CDR2 are LNHDA and SQIVND (reference sequence). Trimming took off 4 bases at V and 5 bases at J, with 11 bases between the two ends. The CDR3 is CASSRTDNTGELFF. The CDR3 coding sequence is TGTGCCAGTAGTAGGACAGACAATACCGGGGAGCTGTTTTTT.

The genes are TRBV2 and TRBJ1-5; D call uncertain. V dropped 7 bases and J dropped 3 bases, with 7 bases sitting between them. Germline loops: CDR1 SNHLY, CDR2 FYNNEI. The CDR3 length is 12 residues. For the CDR3, the DNA is TGTGCCAGCATGGCCCTCAATCAGCCCCAGCATTTT. This gives the protein CASMALNQPQHF.

The V gene is TRBV28, the J gene TRBJ1-6; D gene ambiguous. Trimming stripped 2 bases from V and 7 bases from J, with 6 bases between. CDR3 size: 13 residues. Germline assignment: CDR1 MDHEN and CDR2 SYDVKM. CDR3 residues: CASSLTRNSPLHF. CDR3 DNA sequence: TGTGCCAGCAGTTTAACGAGGAATTCACCCCTCCACTTT.

The V call is TRBV12-3 or TRBV12-4, the J call TRBJ1-5, with D possibly matching TRBD1 (5 bases). Trimming stripped 1 base from V and 11 bases from J, with 9 bases between. The CDR3 contains 12 residues. The CDR3 region has the DNA TGTGCCAGCAGTTTAGGGGGGAGGTCCCAGCATTTT. This translates into CASSLGGRSQHF.

The chain recombines TRBV11-2 with TRBJ1-1, with TRBD1 as a possible D gene (6 bases). Trimming cost V 1 base and J 12 bases, with 18 bases left between them. Germline-derived CDR1 and CDR2 are SGHAT and FQNNGV. The CDR3 totals 14 residues. In nucleotides, the CDR3 is TGTGCCAGCAGCTTAGTATCCGTACAGGGTGAGACTTTCTTT. It translates to CASSLVSVQGETFF.

This chain uses TRBV6-1 with TRBJ1-1, with 8 bases fitting TRBD1. This CDR3 is built from 16 residues. The J segment lost 6 bases and the V segment lost 1 base, leaving 10 bases of the junction unmatched. Germline assignment: CDR1 MNHNS and CDR2 SASEGT. CDR3 bases: TGTGCCAGCAGTGAAGGCCAGGGGGCTGTTTCCGCTGAAGCTTTCTTT. Amino acid sequence: CASSEGQGAVSAEAFF.

This clone has just a few counts. This chain links TRBV4-1 with TRBJ2-7, with a weak D call TRBD2 (6 bases). The germline gives CDR1 MGHRA, CDR2 YSYEKL. Trimming took 4 bases from V and 2 from J, leaving 15 bases between them. This CDR3 contains 15 residues. Here the CDR3 reads CASSPRGSGTYEQYF. As DNA, the CDR3 is TGCGCCAGCAGCCCCCGGGGTAGCGGTACCTACGAGCAGTACTTC.

J is TRBJ1-2 and V is TRBV28; 7 bases align to TRBD1. Germline V gene sequence: CDR1 MDHEN, CDR2 SYDVKM. The CDR3 is made up of 14 amino acids. Losses at the gene ends were 5 bases for V and 4 bases for J; bases not matched to a gene: 7. CDR3 sequence: CASSPGQMTYGYTF. The CDR3 bases are TGTGCCAGCAGTCCGGGACAGATGACCTATGGCTACACCTTC.

The chain is built from TRBV5-6 and TRBJ2-1; 8 bases agree with TRBD1. The CDR3 is 15 amino acids. After removal of 0 bases from V and 2 bases from J, the junction contained 1 base not matched to a gene. The germline V gene has CDR1 SGHDT and CDR2 YYEEEE. CDR3 in amino acids: CASSLVQGAYNEQFF. The DNA of the CDR3 is TGTGCCAGCAGCTTGGTACAGGGGGCCTACAATGAGCAGTTCTTC. Using reference TRBV5-6 and TRBJ2-1 for the parts outside the CDR3, the full variable domain is DAGVTQSPTHLIKTRGQQVTLRCSPKSGHDTVSWYQQALGQGPQFIFQYYEEEERQRGNFPDRFSGHQFPNYSSELNVNALLLGDSALYLCASSLVQGAYNEQFFGPGTRLTVL.

The chain carries TRBV10-1 and TRBJ2-7; 7 bases are shared with TRBD1. The CDR3 contains 14 residues. Germline lookup yields CDR1 WNHNN and CDR2 SYGVQD (reference sequence). The ends lost 5 bases at V and 1 base at J; junction bases unmatched: 5. CDR3 DNA: TGCGCCAGCAGTCCCGGGACAGCGTCCTACGAGCAGTACTTC. Translating gives CASSPGTASYEQYF.

The rearrangement uses TRBV28 and TRBJ2-5; tentatively, D is TRBD1 (5 bases). Trimming left V 3 bases short and J 4 bases short, with 6 bases between. The CDR3 consists of 12 residues. Germline V CDR1 and CDR2: MDHEN, SYDVKM. The CDR3 DNA is TGTGCCAGCAGTTTCCAGGGAGAGACCCAGTACTTC. Translation gives CASSFQGETQYF.

This clone was found once. J is TRBJ2-2 and V is TRBV3-1 (or the pseudogene TRBV3-2), with D perhaps matching TRBD2 (6 bases). CDR3 length equals 16 residues. CDR1 is LGHDT and CDR2 is YNNKEL in the germline V gene (reference sequence). V was clipped by 0 bases and J by 7 bases, with 15 bases between them. The CDR3 nucleotides read TGTGCCAGCAGCCAAGATTTACGCGGGCGGGACGGGGAGCTGTTTTTT. Protein product: CASSQDLRGRDGELFF.

This clone was counted between two and nine times. The chain couples TRBV30 to TRBJ2-7; 7 bases are a match to TRBD1. The trim removed 0 bases at V and 4 bases at J, leaving 3 bases unmatched. Germline V CDR1 and CDR2: GTSNPN, SVGIG (reference sequence). CDR3 size: 13 residues. For the CDR3, the DNA is TGTGCCTGGAGTGTACAGGGGTTGTACGAGCAGTACTTC. Amino acid sequence: CAWSVQGLYEQYF. The whole variable domain, remainder taken from reference TRBV30 and TRBJ2-7, is SQTIHQWPATLVQPVGSPLSLECTVEGTSNPNLYWYRQAAGRGLQLLFYSVGIGQISSEVPQNLSASRPQDRQFILSSKKLLLSDSGFYLCAWSVQGLYEQYFGPGTRLTVT.

The chain employs TRBV29-1 and TRBJ2-3, with D perhaps matching TRBD2 (5 bases). Between the trimmed V and J ends, which lost 0 bases and 4 bases, there was a span of 26 bases. The CDR3 is 19 residues long. Per the germline V gene, CDR1 is SQVTM and CDR2 is ANQGSEA. CDR3 region: CSVEDPGRPSPIGADTQYF. In nucleotides, the CDR3 is TGCAGCGTTGAAGATCCGGGCCGCCCGTCCCCGATCGGGGCAGATACGCAGTATTTT.

The genes are TRBV5-1 and TRBJ2-3; TRBD2 agrees at 8 bases. J lost 1 base, V lost 1 base, and 5 bases had no gene match. The CDR3 consists of 16 residues. The V gene's germline CDR1 is SGHRS and CDR2 YFSETQ. The CDR3 nucleotides are TGCGCCAGCAGCTTGTCTTGGCGGGGGGGCACAGATACGCAGTATTTT. Its protein product is CASSLSWRGGTDTQYF.

The CDR3 region is CATSGGLAPHDRAFF. CDR3 coding DNA: TGTGCCACCAGTGGGGGACTTGCCCCGCATGATCGGGCTTTCTTT. This chain uses TRBV24-1 with TRBJ1-1; perhaps TRBD1 as D (5 bases). Germline CDR1 and CDR2: KGHDR and SFDVKD. This CDR3 region has 15 residues. With 5 bases removed from V and 11 bases from J, the gap between germline ends came to 23 bases.

The V and J genes are TRBV10-3 and TRBJ1-2, with D possibly matching TRBD1 (5 bases). The CDR3 covers 17 residues. V shed 5 bases and J shed 4 bases, with 23 bases lying between them. Germline V lookup: CDR1 ENHRY, CDR2 SYGVKD. DNA for the CDR3: TGTGCCATCAGTCCATCACTTAGGGGCAGAGTGAGCTATGGCTACACCTTC. Protein sequence: CAISPSLRGRVSYGYTF.

This chain joins TRBV3-1 (or the pseudogene TRBV3-2) and TRBJ2-5; 10 nucleotides match TRBD2. The CDR3 sequence is 17 residues long. From germline, CDR1 is LGHDT and CDR2 YNNKEL (reference sequence). V was pared by 1 base and J by 4 bases, with 9 bases of the junction left unmatched. The CDR3 DNA reads TGTGCCAGCAGCCAAGCTAGAGGTAGCGGGGGGAGAGAGACCCAGTACTTC. Encoded protein: CASSQARGSGGRETQYF.